This TCR beta chain came from a study of CD8+ T cells in alopecia areata. In its sample, this clone was seen a few times. As for treatment: oral pan-JAK inhibitor, 5-10 mg twice daily. CDR3 size: 13 residues. V was shortened by 6 bases and J by 6 bases, with 12 bases between the two germline ends. Per germline, CDR1 SGHTA and CDR2 FQGTGA. cDNA serving as the sequencing template came from extracted, reverse transcribed RNA. Repertoires were generated with immunoSEQ multiplex PCR, while TCRdb's copy carries only in-frame clones and drops some. The repertoire holds about 170,000 clones, with 58% as singletons.

This chain links TRBV7-3 with TRBJ2-1, with unresolved D. Sequencing used CD4+ T cells sorted from blood, obtained between weeks 55 and 65, from a patient treated with tofacitinib. The clonotype was recovered from a human donor with alopecia areata. This CDR3 reads CASSRSEANEQFF. CDR3 DNA: TGTGCCAGCAGTCGAAGTGAGGCCAATGAGCAGTTCTTC.